This T cell receptor beta chain appears in the sequencing data of a study of blood T cell repertoires in COVID-19 (dated by TCRdb to about 2020). A note on the overall study: Samples covering the acute and convalescent phases of COVID-19 were provided by collaborators in the United States, Italy and Spain. The material from the prospective study consisted of cDNA or gDNA derived from T cells, B-cell-depleted T cells, or PBMCs. Subjects who had been exposed to COVID-19, were actively infected with it, or had recovered from it provided the deeply sampled blood TCRbeta repertoires that made up the dataset. The repertoires were released in a freely available public database intended as a resource for research on the immune response to SARS-CoV-2. Samples were obtained from the ongoing ImmuneRACE study (first 160 participants) and from roughly 1,300 subjects provided by 6 global collaborators. The sample metadata nearly always contained a de-identified subject ID, COVID-19 status, age in years and sex. Where HLA class I and class II types were available, the types were taken from metadata supplied by the sample provider, not from assay-based typing. The research as a whole found: The quantity of clinical and demographic metadata differed by source and by participant and was supplied without curation.

At one collaborating source in Seattle, patients were enrolled during active infection and were followed longitudinally through the course of disease. Each collaborating institution followed its own protocols to collect whole blood in K2EDTA tubes. Collaborator samples were shipped for TCRbeta analysis as frozen whole blood, isolated PBMCs, or DNA extracted from either sample type. Trimming takes 6 bases off V and 10 bases off J; junction bases not matched to a gene: 8. Per the germline V gene (reference sequence), LGHDT is the CDR1 and YNNKEL is the CDR2. The CDR3 starts with the cysteine, ends with the phenylalanine, and has 14 residues. The DNA shown is the 42-base CDR3, in frame from base 1. The immunoSEQ Assay, a bias-controlled multiplex PCR, was used to amplify TCRbeta CDR3 regions from genomic DNA. The published analysis was carried out like this. The number of nucleated cells in each sample was estimated from the amplification of reference gene primers within the assay. Sequence reads were collapsed and filtered to measure the absolute abundance of every unique TCRbeta CDR3 rearrangement. For each sample, productive Simpson clonality was calculated as the square root of Simpson's diversity index over productive rearrangements. TCRdb limited this immuneACCESS table to in-frame rearrangements with V and J called. A share of clones is missing; checked studies link under half to unresolved V genes, and the rest is unexplained. V and J calls and clone size are given by that table; D and trimming were obtained from the DNA. The sample table contains roughly 410,000 clones; only one count was recorded for over 75% of them. About 2% of the sample comes from the top ten.

Comment on this clone: The specificity of this receptor is unknown. No base quality values were provided; no much bigger clone lies one nucleotide off.

Source material: peripheral blood. The V and J genes are TRBV3-1 (or the pseudogene TRBV3-2) and TRBJ1-4, with 10 bases matching TRBD1. The sequence derives from a woman aged 60-70 years with COVID-19, enrolled during active disease. For the CDR3, the sequence is CASRSGQGKVKLFF. The DNA sequence is given as TGTGCCAGCAGATCGGGACAGGGGAAGGTAAAACTGTTTTTT.